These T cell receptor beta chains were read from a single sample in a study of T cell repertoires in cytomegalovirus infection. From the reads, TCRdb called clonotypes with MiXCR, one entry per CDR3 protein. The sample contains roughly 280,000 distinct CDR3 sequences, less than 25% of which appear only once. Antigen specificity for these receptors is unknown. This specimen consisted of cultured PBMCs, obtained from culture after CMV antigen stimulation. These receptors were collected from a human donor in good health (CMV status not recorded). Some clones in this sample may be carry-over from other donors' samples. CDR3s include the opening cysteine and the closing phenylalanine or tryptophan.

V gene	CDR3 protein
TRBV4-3	CASSRKTGFEAFF
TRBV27	CASSSPGTPNYGYTF
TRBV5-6	CASSFKTSGTDTQYF
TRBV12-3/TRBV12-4	CASSLIGDEQYF
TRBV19	CASSIDRDPYNEQFF
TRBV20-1	CSAGGPLTGELFF
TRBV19	CASSIARTSGKNEQFF
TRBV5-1	CASSLLPGPEYGYTF
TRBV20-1	CSARGASGGYGYTF
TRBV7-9	CASSRDSEGYGYTF
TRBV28	CASSPGSSEGPRGQFF
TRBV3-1	CASSQEQGSYEQYF
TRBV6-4	CASSDSLSSYNEQFF
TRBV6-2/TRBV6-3	CASGHSLEQYF
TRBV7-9	CASSWFRDSSPYGYTF
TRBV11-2	CAGGHSYEQYF
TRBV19	CASSIEGTRRGYTF
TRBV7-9	CASSLVAGGNTDTQYF
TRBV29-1	CSVATGRVEPQHF
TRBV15	CATSSGTRNTGELFF
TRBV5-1	CASSRLPSGSGNEQFF
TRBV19	CASRTTGTGRTSNQPQHF
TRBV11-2	CASSSTGFNEKLFF
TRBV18	CASSPPDLLTDYGYTF
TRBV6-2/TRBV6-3	CASSYSGLTNYGYTF
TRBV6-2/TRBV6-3	CASSTGTVITYNEQFF
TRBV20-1	CSVPGPGYNEQFF
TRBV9	CASSRGLPAGELFF
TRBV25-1	CASSESGGTYGYTF
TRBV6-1	CASSRLIYEQYF
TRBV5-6	CASSAWGGNTEAFF
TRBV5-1	CASSLGSGAYNEQFF
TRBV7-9	CASSLAGRTYNEQFF
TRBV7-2	CASSAFTSDEQFF
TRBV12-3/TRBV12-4	CASRTGQGSVETQYF
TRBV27	CASSSRTSGPTGELFF
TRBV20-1	CSAGTETGETQYF
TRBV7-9	CASSPRTLRPHEQYF
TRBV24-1	CATSGLAGGADTQYF
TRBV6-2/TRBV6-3	CASSYSRNTGKLFF
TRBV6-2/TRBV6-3	CAGSWGYEQYF
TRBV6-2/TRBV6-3	CASRKTGTGSRGNTIYF
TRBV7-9	CASGGALRTEAFF
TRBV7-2	CASSPSGVSTDTQYF
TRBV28	CASSFLGISHF
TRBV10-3	CAISLGLAGDLQYF
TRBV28	CASSSGTSGTSYEQYF
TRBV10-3	CATRGGRDGYTF
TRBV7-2	CASSSDNNRGTDTQYF
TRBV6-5	CASSRNRESNQPQHF
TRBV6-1	CASRALTGAGELFF
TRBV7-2	CASSLDRTGGTEAFF
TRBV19	CASSLLAGALSSYNEQFF
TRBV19	CASSQDRVYGYTF
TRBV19	CASSINPTDSNTEAFF
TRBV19	CASSIYSSGVRTQYF
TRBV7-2	CASRAGGTQYF
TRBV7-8	CASSSTGVIETQYF
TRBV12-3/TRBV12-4	CASSSPEARWTGGEETQYF
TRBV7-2	CASSLMVAGAYEQYF